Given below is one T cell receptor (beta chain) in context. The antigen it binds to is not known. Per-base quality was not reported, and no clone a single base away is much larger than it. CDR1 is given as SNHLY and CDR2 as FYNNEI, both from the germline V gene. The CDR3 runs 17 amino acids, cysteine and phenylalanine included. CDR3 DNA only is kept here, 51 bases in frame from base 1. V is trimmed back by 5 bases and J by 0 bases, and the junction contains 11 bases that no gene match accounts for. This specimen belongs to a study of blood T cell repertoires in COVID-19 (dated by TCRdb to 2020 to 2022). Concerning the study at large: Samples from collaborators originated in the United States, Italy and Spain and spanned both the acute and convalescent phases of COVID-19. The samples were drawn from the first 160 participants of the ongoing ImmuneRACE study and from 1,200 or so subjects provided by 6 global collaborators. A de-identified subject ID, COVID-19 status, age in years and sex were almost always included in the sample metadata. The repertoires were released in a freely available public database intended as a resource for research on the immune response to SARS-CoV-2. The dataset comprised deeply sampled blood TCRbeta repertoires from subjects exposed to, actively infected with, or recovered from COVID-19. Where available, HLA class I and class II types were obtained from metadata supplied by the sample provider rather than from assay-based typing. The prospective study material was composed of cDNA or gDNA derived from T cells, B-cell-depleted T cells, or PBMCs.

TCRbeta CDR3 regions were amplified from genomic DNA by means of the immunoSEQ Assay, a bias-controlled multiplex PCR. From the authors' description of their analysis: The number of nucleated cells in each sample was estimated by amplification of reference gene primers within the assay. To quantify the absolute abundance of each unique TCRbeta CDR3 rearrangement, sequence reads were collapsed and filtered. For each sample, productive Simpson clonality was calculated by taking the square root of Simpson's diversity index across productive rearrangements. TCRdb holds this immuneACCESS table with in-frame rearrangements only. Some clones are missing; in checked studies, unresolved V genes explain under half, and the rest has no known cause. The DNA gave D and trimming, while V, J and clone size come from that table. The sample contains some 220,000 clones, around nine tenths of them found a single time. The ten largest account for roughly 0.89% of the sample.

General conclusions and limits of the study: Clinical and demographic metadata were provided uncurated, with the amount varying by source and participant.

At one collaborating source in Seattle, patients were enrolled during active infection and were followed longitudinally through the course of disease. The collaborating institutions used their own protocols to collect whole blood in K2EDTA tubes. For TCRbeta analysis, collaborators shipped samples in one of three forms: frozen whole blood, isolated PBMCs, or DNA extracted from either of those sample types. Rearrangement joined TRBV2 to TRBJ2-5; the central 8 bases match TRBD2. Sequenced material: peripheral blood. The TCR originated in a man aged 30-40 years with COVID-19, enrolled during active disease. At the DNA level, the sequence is TGTGCCAGCAGTCTACAAGCGGGGGCCCAGTACCAAGAGACCCAGTACTTC. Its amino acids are CASSLQAGAQYQETQYF.